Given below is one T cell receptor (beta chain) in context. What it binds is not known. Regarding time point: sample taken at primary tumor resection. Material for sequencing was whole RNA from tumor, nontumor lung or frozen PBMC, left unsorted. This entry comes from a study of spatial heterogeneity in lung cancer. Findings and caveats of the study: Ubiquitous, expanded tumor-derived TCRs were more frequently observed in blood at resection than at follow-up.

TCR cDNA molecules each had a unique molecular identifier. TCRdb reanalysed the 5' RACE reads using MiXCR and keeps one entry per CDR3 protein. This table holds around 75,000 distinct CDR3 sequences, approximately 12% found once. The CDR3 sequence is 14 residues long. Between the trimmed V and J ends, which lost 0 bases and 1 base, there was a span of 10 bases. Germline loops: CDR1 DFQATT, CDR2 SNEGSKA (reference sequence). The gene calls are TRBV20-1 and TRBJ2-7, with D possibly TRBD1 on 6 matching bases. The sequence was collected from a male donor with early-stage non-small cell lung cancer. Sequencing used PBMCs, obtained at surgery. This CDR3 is CSARDPQGSYEQYF. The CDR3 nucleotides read TGCAGTGCTAGAGATCCACAGGGTTCCTACGAGCAGTACTTC.